The next 25 T cell receptor beta chains were all read from a single sample in a study of cytomegalovirus exposure and HLA in healthy donors. The PCR employed 60 Vbeta primers together with 13 Jbeta primers. The assay was immunoSEQ multiplex PCR, and TCRdb's table has in-frame clones only and misses some. The table has approximately 140,000 clones, about 79% seen once. Source material: PBMCs. These receptors all come from a male donor in good health and CMV-seronegative.

This rearrangement joins TRBV9 to TRBJ1-1; 11 bases are a match to TRBD1. CDR1 SGDLS and CDR2 YYNGEE come from the germline V gene. Trimming took 7 bases from V and 6 from J; bases not matched to a gene: 5. The CDR3 sequence is 13 residues long. CDR3 in amino acids: CASDPGQGAEAFF. The CDR3 DNA sequence: TGTGCCAGCGATCCGGGACAGGGGGCTGAAGCTTTCTTT.

This chain joins TRBV15 and TRBJ2-7; D remains unclear. CDR1 and CDR2 from the germline V gene are LNHNV and YYDKDF (reference sequence). The germline V and J ends were trimmed by 0 bases and 1 base, with 10 bases remaining between them. This CDR3 has 15 residues. The CDR3 nucleotides read TGTGCCACCAGCAGAGATGTGGCGACTTCCTACGAGCAGTACTTC. Translated: CATSRDVATSYEQYF.

The chain uses TRBV7-3 and TRBJ2-1; the match to TRBD2 covers 10 bases. Germline values: CDR1 SGHTA, CDR2 FQGTGA. V lost 5 bases, J lost 1 base, and 5 bases stayed unmatched. The CDR3 length is 16 residues. CDR3 DNA: TGTGCCAGCAGCCCAACTAGCGGGAAATCCTACAATGAGCAGTTCTTC. This translates into CASSPTSGKSYNEQFF.

This clone was seen once. The chain couples TRBV5-1 to TRBJ2-3; 8 positions agree with TRBD2. Germline CDR1 reads SGHRS; CDR2 reads YFSETQ. This CDR3 is built from 15 residues. The junction had 11 bases not matched to a gene; V was cut back by 8 bases and J by 3 bases. The CDR3 bases are TGCGCCAGTGGTACCGGGACTAGTGGGACAGATACGCAGTATTTT. Its protein is CASGTGTSGTDTQYF.

The V gene is TRBV21-1, the J gene TRBJ2-2; the table's D call TRBD1 went unverified against the DNA. TRBV21-1 is a pseudogene. The CDR3 loop spans 17 amino acids. CDR3 region: CASSKVPGAEDTGELFF. The CDR3 bases are TGTGCCAGCAGCAAAGTGCCAGGGGCAGAGGACACCGGGGAGCTGTTTTTT.

CDR3 bases: TGTGCCAGCAGTTCAGGGCTGGACAATGAGCAGTTCTTC. Translated, it gives CASSSGLDNEQFF. The rearrangement joins TRBV7-7 to TRBJ2-1, with D possibly being TRBD1 (5 bases). Trimming cost V 6 bases and J 5 bases, with 11 bases left between them. Germline V gives CDR1 SSHAT, CDR2 FNYEAQ (reference sequence). The CDR3 has 13 amino acids. Supplemented by reference TRBV7-7 and TRBJ2-1, the full variable domain reads GAGVSQSPRYKVTKRGQDVTLRCDPISSHATLYWYQQALGQGPEFLTYFNYEAQPDKSGLPSDRFSAERPEGSISTLTIQRTEQRDSAMYRCASSSGLDNEQFFGPGTRLTVL.

This clone has just a few counts. CDR3 sequence: CASSAFGYREKDTIYF. The DNA of the CDR3 is TGTGCCAGCAGTGCATTTGGTTACAGGGAGAAGGACACCATATATTTT. The chain uses TRBV6-1 and TRBJ1-3, with D maybe TRBD1 (6 bases). The length of the CDR3 is 16 residues. Germline values: CDR1 MNHNS, CDR2 SASEGT. V lost 4 bases and J lost 8, with 21 bases in between.

This chain uses TRBV19 with TRBJ1-2, with TRBD1 matching 7 bases. CDR1 is LNHDA and CDR2 is SQIVND in the germline V gene (reference sequence). With V trimmed by 7 bases and J by 3 bases, 5 bases remained unmatched. CDR3 length: 13 amino acids. The CDR3 nucleotides are TGTGCCAGTAAGATAACAGGGGACTATGGCTACACCTTC. Translation gives CASKITGDYGYTF.

The chain links TRBV7-9 to TRBJ2-2, with TRBD2 matching 10 bases. The CDR3 extends over 14 amino acids. Looked up from germline, CDR1 is SEHNR and CDR2 is FQNEAQ (reference sequence). After removal of 9 bases from V and 4 bases from J, the junction contained 5 bases not matched to a gene. The CDR3 loop reads CASTRLAGTGELFF. CDR3 DNA sequence: TGTGCCAGTACAAGACTAGCGGGCACCGGGGAGCTGTTTTTT.

The rearrangement joins TRBV27 to TRBJ1-3; 11 bases agree with TRBD1. V gave up 3 bases and J gave up 8 bases; unmatched junction bases: 0. This CDR3 has 13 amino acids. Germline V lookup: CDR1 MNHEY, CDR2 SMNVEV (reference sequence). The CDR3 DNA is TGTGCCAGCAGTTTGGACAGGGGGCACACCATATATTTT. Protein: CASSLDRGHTIYF.

This chain links TRBV27 with TRBJ2-3; D call uncertain. The CDR3 covers 16 residues. Germline-derived CDR1 and CDR2 are MNHEY and SMNVEV (reference sequence). V lost 3 bases and J 0 bases, leaving 13 bases between the germline ends. CDR3 protein: CASSLTKRFSTDTQYF. In DNA form, the CDR3 reads TGTGCCAGCAGTTTGACAAAAAGGTTTAGCACAGATACGCAGTATTTT.

This rearrangement joins TRBV9 to TRBJ2-3, with D maybe TRBD2 (6 bases). Germline V gives CDR1 SGDLS, CDR2 YYNGEE. This CDR3 has 16 residues. The V and J ends lost 9 bases and 3 bases respectively, with 23 bases between them. Here the CDR3 DNA reads TGTGCCACCACCCAAAGAGGAGGGGACGGAACAGATACGCAGTATTTT. Its protein product is CATTQRGGDGTDTQYF. The complete variable domain, with remaining parts taken from reference TRBV9 and TRBJ2-3, reads DSGVTQTPKHLITATGQRVTLRCSPRSGDLSVYWYQQSLDQGLQFLIQYYNGEERAKGNILERFSAQQFPDLHSELNLSSLELGDSALYFCATTQRGGDGTDTQYFGPGTRLTVL.

This rearrangement joins TRBV5-6 to TRBJ1-1; no clear D. CDR1 is SGHDT and CDR2 is YYEEEE in the germline V gene. The V end was cut by 0 bases, the J end by 6 bases, with 6 bases between. The CDR3 has 12 amino acids. The CDR3 bases are TGTGCCAGCAGCTTGGGTCTGTCTGAAGCTTTCTTT. Translation: CASSLGLSEAFF.

The chain employs TRBV6-5 and TRBJ2-7, with 8 bases that match TRBD2. V lost 6 bases and J lost 9; bases outside the gene matches: 7. Germline-derived CDR1 and CDR2 are MNHEY and SVGAGI. This CDR3 is built from 12 residues. The CDR3 region has the DNA TGTGCCAGCAGAGAAACTAGCGGACTGCAGTACTTC. This gives the protein CASRETSGLQYF.

The rearrangement uses TRBV7-6 and TRBJ1-5; D not resolved. V gave up 2 bases and J gave up 7 bases, with 12 bases separating them. Germline CDR1 and CDR2: SGHVS and FNYEAQ. The CDR3 consists of 14 residues. In DNA form, the CDR3 reads TGTGCCAGCAGCTTACAAGACGGGGTCCAGCCCCAGCATTTT. Residues: CASSLQDGVQPQHF.

This chain joins TRBV4-3 and TRBJ2-5; 9 positions agree with TRBD1. Trimming took 1 base from V and 5 from J; bases not matched to a gene: 11. Germline CDR1 reads LGHNA; CDR2 reads YSLEER. This CDR3 region has 17 residues. CDR3: CASSQGILGQGRETQYF. Here the CDR3 DNA reads TGCGCCAGCAGCCAAGGCATTCTGGGACAGGGACGGGAGACCCAGTACTTC.

The chain carries TRBV5-6 and TRBJ1-2; 9 bases map to TRBD1. The germline CDR1 and CDR2 sequences are SGHDT and YYEEEE. With V trimmed by 7 bases and J by 5 bases, 6 bases remained unmatched. The CDR3 has 13 amino acids. The CDR3 DNA follows: TGTGCCAGCCGGGACAGGGTAGGGTATGGCTACACCTTC. Protein product: CASRDRVGYGYTF.

The V gene is TRBV15, the J gene TRBJ2-7; 12 bases are a match to TRBD2. The CDR3 spans 14 residues. CDR1 LNHNV and CDR2 YYDKDF come from the germline V gene (reference sequence). V trimming: 6 bases; J trimming: 7 bases; junction bases outside the gene matches: 7. CDR3 sequence (DNA): TGTGCCACCAGGCCGACTAGCGGGAGCTTGGAGCAGTACTTC. It translates to CATRPTSGSLEQYF.

The chain recombines TRBV5-1 with TRBJ2-1; 12 nucleotides agree with TRBD2. CDR1 SGHRS and CDR2 YFSETQ come from the germline V gene. Trimming took 0 bases from V and 8 from J; bases not matched to a gene: 9. The CDR3 consists of 17 residues. The CDR3 DNA follows: TGCGCCAGCAGCTTGGCCCTAGCGGGGGGGATGGTCGATGAGCAGTTCTTC. The encoded protein is CASSLALAGGMVDEQFF.

The V and J genes are TRBV18 and TRBJ2-7; 7 nucleotides align to TRBD1. CDR1 is KGHSH and CDR2 is LQKENI in the germline V gene. The CDR3 extends over 13 amino acids. With 6 bases clipped from V and 2 bases from J, the junction kept 4 bases outside the gene matches. The CDR3 bases are TGTGCCAGCTCCTGGGACAGCCCCTACGAGCAGTACTTC. Translation gives CASSWDSPYEQYF.

V gene TRBV9 combines with J gene TRBJ2-7, with 12 bases aligning to TRBD2. CDR1 is SGDLS, CDR2 YYNGEE, per germline. V shed 3 bases and J 3 bases; nucleotides not matched to a gene: 4. The CDR3 has 15 residues. The CDR3 protein is CASSAGLAGNYEQYF. CDR3 DNA: TGTGCCAGCAGCGCCGGACTAGCGGGAAACTACGAGCAGTACTTC.

CDR3 in amino acids: CASSGDPGELFF. In DNA, the CDR3 is TGTGCCAGCAGCGGCGATCCCGGGGAGCTGTTTTTT. V gene TRBV9 combines with J gene TRBJ2-2; D not resolved. The V end was cut by 3 bases, the J end by 6 bases, with 6 bases between. CDR1 SGDLS and CDR2 YYNGEE come from the germline V gene. The CDR3 spans 12 residues.

The genes are TRBV13 and TRBJ2-7, with D possibly matching TRBD1 (7 bases). Germline V gives CDR1 PRHDT, CDR2 FYEKMQ (reference sequence). V was trimmed by 5 bases and J by 12 bases, leaving 29 bases between them. The CDR3 runs 16 residues. The CDR3 reads CASSQWGARGPHDPYF. In DNA form, the CDR3 reads TGTGCCAGCAGCCAGTGGGGGGCGAGGGGGCCTCACGACCCGTACTTC.

The rearrangement links TRBV19 to TRBJ2-1, with 11 bases matching TRBD2. The trim removed 9 bases at V and 4 bases at J, leaving 8 bases unmatched. The CDR3 runs to 15 residues. Germline V gene sequence: CDR1 LNHDA, CDR2 SQIVND (reference sequence). CDR3 sequence: CASSPLAGGYNEQFF. CDR3 bases: TGTGCCAGCAGCCCCTTAGCGGGAGGGTACAATGAGCAGTTCTTC.

The chain combines TRBV7-3 with TRBJ2-3, with TRBD2 matching 9 bases. The V and J ends lost 1 base and 5 bases, in that order; junction bases with no gene match: 4. CDR1 and CDR2 from the germline V gene are SGHTA and FQGTGA. The CDR3 has 15 amino acids. CDR3 protein: CASSLSGGAGDTQYF. CDR3 DNA sequence: TGTGCCAGCAGCTTAAGCGGGGGGGCTGGAGATACGCAGTATTTT.